What follows are 2 T cell receptor beta chains derived from one specimen sequenced in a study of cytomegalovirus exposure and HLA in healthy donors. 60 Vbeta and 13 Jbeta primers were used in PCR. Sequenced by immunoSEQ multiplex PCR; TCRdb stores in-frame clones only, minus some. The sample yields about 120,000 clones, about 75% seen once. Sequencing used PBMCs. The receptors originated from a man in his 60s in good health and CMV-seropositive.

V gene TRBV5-1 combines with J gene TRBJ1-2; TRBD1 matches at 7 bases. The CDR3 has 14 amino acids. With 6 bases clipped from V and 2 bases from J, the junction kept 7 bases outside the gene matches. Germline values: CDR1 SGHRS, CDR2 YFSETQ. The CDR3 nucleotides read TGCGCCAGCACGACAGGGACACTCAACTATGGCTACACCTTC. Amino acids: CASTTGTLNYGYTF.

This clone was seen a few times. V and J are TRBV6-4 and TRBJ2-5; 12 bases align to TRBD2. J was trimmed by 3 bases and V by 6 bases; bases with no gene match: 5. CDR1 and CDR2 from the germline V gene are MRHNA and SNTAGT. The CDR3 length is 15 residues. CDR3 sequence reads: CASSPTSGGEETQYF. The CDR3 coding sequence is TGTGCCAGCAGCCCGACTAGCGGGGGAGAAGAGACCCAGTACTTC.